Listed below are T cell receptor beta chains from one sample, sequenced in a study of cytomegalovirus exposure and HLA in healthy donors. Clones were sequenced by immunoSEQ multiplex PCR, and TCRdb holds only the in-frame ones, with some missing. The sample lists 180,000 or so clones; roughly 79% were seen once. Sequencing was carried out using PBMCs. The receptors were gathered from a man aged 50-60 years in good health and CMV-seropositive. CDR3s include the opening cysteine and the closing phenylalanine or tryptophan. Fields, in order: V gene, D gene, J gene, clone size, CDR3 protein, CDR3 DNA. The D gene is left open where the match is weak. Not all rows give a size; the values are once, few, many and, for expanded clones, a class.

v_gene: TRBV19; d_gene: .; j_gene: TRBJ1-4; abundance: .; CDR3aa: CASSISLKGLGEKLFF; CDR3nt: TGTGCCAGTAGTATATCTTTGAAGGGACTCGGTGAAAAACTGTTTTTT
v_gene: TRBV5-6; d_gene: TRBD1; j_gene: TRBJ1-1; abundance: .; CDR3aa: CASSAGTGDTEAFF; CDR3nt: TGTGCCAGCAGCGCAGGGACAGGGGACACTGAAGCTTTCTTT
v_gene: TRBV27; d_gene: .; j_gene: TRBJ1-1; abundance: .; CDR3aa: CASSLRGADTEAFF; CDR3nt: TGTGCCAGCAGTTTAAGGGGCGCGGACACTGAAGCTTTCTTT
v_gene: TRBV19; d_gene: TRBD1; j_gene: TRBJ1-1; abundance: .; CDR3aa: CASSPRTGRAEAFF; CDR3nt: TGTGCCAGTAGTCCGAGGACAGGGAGGGCTGAAGCTTTCTTT
v_gene: TRBV5-1; d_gene: .; j_gene: TRBJ2-2; abundance: .; CDR3aa: CASRQEVGELFF; CDR3nt: TGCGCCAGCCGGCAAGAGGTCGGGGAGCTGTTTTTT
v_gene: TRBV19; d_gene: .; j_gene: TRBJ2-5; abundance: .; CDR3aa: CASSISGGGLAQETQYF; CDR3nt: TGTGCCAGTAGTATTTCCGGGGGAGGACTTGCTCAAGAGACCCAGTACTTC
v_gene: TRBV10-2; d_gene: TRBD2; j_gene: TRBJ2-1; abundance: few; CDR3aa: CASRPSGLAGGGNEQFF; CDR3nt: TGCGCCAGCAGACCGTCGGGACTAGCGGGGGGTGGCAATGAGCAGTTCTTC
v_gene: TRBV13; d_gene: TRBD1; j_gene: TRBJ2-1; abundance: once; CDR3aa: CASSLTGGLNNEQFF; CDR3nt: TGTGCCAGCAGTTTAACAGGGGGTCTTAACAATGAGCAGTTCTTC
v_gene: TRBV7-2; d_gene: TRBD2; j_gene: TRBJ2-4; abundance: .; CDR3aa: CASSLELAGENIQYF; CDR3nt: TGTGCCAGCAGCTTAGAACTAGCGGGGGAGAACATTCAGTACTTC
v_gene: TRBV7-9; d_gene: .; j_gene: TRBJ1-2; abundance: .; CDR3aa: CASSSLRTQREEDYGYTF; CDR3nt: TGTGCCAGCAGCTCGTTAAGAACCCAGCGTGAGGAGGACTATGGCTACACCTTC